A selection of T cell receptor beta chains follows, all from one sample in a study of CD4 T cells in relation to SARS-CoV-2 and coronaviruses. TCRdb's copy holds only in-frame clones and misses some; the assay was immunoSEQ multiplex PCR. The table shows roughly 19,000 clones, with over 70% occurring only once. Their recognized antigens are unknown. Sample: CD4+ T cells from PBMCs, cultured in vitro. The origin of the receptors is a human donor in good health. CDR3s leave out the opening cysteine and the closing phenylalanine or tryptophan. The order of the fields is V gene, CDR3 length, J gene, CDR3 protein.

V: TRBV28
length: 19
J: TRBJ1-1
CDR3: ASSPDTQKRGKMTKDTEAF

V: TRBV7-8
length: 19
J: TRBJ2-2
CDR3: ASSLAPIGQGIILVTGELF

V: TRBV11-2
length: 14
J: TRBJ1-6
CDR3: ASSVAGSSYNSPLH

V: TRBV27
length: 12
J: TRBJ2-5
CDR3: ASSLSQGGETQY

V: TRBV6-5
length: 13
J: TRBJ1-2
CDR3: ASSYGSGDHYGYT

V: TRBV11-3
length: 11
J: TRBJ1-1
CDR3: ASSSQTGTEAF

V: TRBV19
length: 11
J: TRBJ1-5
CDR3: ASNRQANQPQH

V: TRBV25-1
length: 11
J: TRBJ2-3
CDR3: ASSELSPGTQY

V: TRBV24-1
length: 14
J: TRBJ2-7
CDR3: ATSQHPGQGTYEQY

V: TRBV11-2
length: 13
J: TRBJ2-3
CDR3: ASSPGSIRTDTQY

V: TRBV3-1/TRBV3-2
length: 14
J: TRBJ1-6
CDR3: ASSPLDRVKNSPLH

V: TRBV15
length: 14
J: TRBJ2-4
CDR3: ATSTDRELAKNIQY

V: TRBV30
length: 11
J: TRBJ1-1
CDR3: AWSLLGDTEAF

V: TRBV21-1
length: 13
J: TRBJ2-3
CDR3: ASSTDPKGADTQY

V: TRBV12-2
length: 13
J: TRBJ2-7
CDR3: ASRSDPSWVSEQY

V: TRBV3-1/TRBV3-2
length: 14
J: TRBJ1-2
CDR3: ASSQAPRGRRRGYT

V: TRBV5-1
length: 13
J: TRBJ2-3
CDR3: ASSLRGSSTDTQY